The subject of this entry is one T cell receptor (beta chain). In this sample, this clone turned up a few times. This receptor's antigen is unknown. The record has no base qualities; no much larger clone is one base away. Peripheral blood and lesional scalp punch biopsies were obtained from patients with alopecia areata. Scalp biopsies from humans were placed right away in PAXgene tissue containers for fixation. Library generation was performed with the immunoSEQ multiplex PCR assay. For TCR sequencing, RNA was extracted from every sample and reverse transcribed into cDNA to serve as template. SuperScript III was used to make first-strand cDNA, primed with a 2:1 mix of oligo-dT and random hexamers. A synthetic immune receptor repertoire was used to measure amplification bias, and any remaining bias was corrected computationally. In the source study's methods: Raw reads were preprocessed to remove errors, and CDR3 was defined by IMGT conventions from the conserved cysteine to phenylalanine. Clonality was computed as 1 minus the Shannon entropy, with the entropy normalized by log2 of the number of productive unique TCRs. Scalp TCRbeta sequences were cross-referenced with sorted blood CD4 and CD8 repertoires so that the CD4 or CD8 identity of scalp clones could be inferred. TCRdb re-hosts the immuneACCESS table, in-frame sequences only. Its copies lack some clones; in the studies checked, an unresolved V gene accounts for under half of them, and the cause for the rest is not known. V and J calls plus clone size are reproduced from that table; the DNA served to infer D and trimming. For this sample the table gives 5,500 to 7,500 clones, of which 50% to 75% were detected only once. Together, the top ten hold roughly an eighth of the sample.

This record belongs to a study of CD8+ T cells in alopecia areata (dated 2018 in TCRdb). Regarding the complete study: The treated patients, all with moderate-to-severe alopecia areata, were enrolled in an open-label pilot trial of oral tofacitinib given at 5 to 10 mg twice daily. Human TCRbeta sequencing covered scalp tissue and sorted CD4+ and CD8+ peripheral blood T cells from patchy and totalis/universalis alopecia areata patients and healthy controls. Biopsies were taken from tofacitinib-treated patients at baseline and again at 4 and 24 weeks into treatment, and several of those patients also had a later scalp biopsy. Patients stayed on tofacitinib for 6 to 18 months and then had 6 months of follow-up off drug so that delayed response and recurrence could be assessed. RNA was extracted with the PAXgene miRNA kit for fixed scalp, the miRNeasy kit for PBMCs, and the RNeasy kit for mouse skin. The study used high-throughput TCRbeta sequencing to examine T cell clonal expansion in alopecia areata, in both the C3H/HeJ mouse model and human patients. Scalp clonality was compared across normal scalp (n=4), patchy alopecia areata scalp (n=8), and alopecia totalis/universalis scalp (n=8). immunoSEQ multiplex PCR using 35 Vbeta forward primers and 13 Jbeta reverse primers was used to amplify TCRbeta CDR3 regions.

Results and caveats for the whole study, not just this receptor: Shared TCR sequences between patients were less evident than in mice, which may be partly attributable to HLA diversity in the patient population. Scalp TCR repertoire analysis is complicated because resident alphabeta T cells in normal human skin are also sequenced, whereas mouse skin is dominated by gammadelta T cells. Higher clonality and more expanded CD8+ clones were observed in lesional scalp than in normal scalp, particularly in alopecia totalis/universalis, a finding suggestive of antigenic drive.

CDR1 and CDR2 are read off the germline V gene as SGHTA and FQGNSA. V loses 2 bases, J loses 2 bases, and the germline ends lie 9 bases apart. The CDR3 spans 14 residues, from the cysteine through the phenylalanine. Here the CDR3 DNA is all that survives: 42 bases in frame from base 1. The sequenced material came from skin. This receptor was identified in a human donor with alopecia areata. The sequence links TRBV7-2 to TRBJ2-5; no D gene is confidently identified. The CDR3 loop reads CASSLPLQQETQYF. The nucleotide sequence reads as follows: TGTGCCAGCAGCTTACCTCTCCAACAAGAGACCCAGTACTTC.